This note documents a single TCR beta chain sequence. Its specificity is unknown. The germline gives CDR1 LGHNA, CDR2 YNFKEQ. The CDR3 consists of 17 residues. The J segment lost 6 bases and the V segment lost 1 base, leaving 10 bases of the junction unmatched. The naive CD8 population came from CD45RO-negative cells selected for CCR7, without terminally differentiated effector memory CD45RA+ cells. The table came from immunoSEQ multiplex PCR; TCRdb's copy has only in-frame clones and leaves some out. The table lists approximately 2,200,000 clones, about 92% of them singletons. The data stem from a study of shared clonotypes between healthy human individuals. About the research overall: CD4 naive and CD4 memory each took three plates per donor, while CD8 naive took two and CD8 memory one. Findings of the study overall: Clonotypes which were not shared had lower generation probabilities than clonotypes that all four donors shared. Generally, estimated richness proved larger in naive subsets than it did in memory subsets. Sampling was confined to blood; repertoires within tissues likely differ.

The chain has TRBV4-2 and TRBJ2-3, with 10 bases matching TRBD2. Source material: naive CD8+ T cells from PBMCs. The TCR was taken from a man between 18 and 35 years old in good health. Some clones in this sample may be carry-over from other donors' samples. The CDR3 DNA is TGTGCCAGCAGCCAAGTTGTCTTGAGCGGGAGGGCGGATACGCAGTATTTT. Amino acids: CASSQVVLSGRADTQYF.